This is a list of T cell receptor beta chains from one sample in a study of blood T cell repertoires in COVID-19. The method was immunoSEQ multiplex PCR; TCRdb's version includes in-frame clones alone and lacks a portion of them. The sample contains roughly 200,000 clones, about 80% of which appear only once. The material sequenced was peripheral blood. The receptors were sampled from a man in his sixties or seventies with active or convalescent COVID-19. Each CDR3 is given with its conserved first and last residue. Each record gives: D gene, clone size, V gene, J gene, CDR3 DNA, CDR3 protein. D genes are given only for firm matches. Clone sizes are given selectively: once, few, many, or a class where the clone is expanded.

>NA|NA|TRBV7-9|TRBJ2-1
TGTGCCAGCAGCTTAAAGGGGGGCTTGAGCGGGACGAATGAGCAGTTCTTC
CASSLKGGLSGTNEQFF
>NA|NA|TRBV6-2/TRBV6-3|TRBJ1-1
TGTGCCAGCAGTTATTCGACAGGAAGGGCGAACACTGAAGCTTTCTTT
CASSYSTGRANTEAFF
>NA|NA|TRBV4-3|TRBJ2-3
TGCGCCAGCAGCCAAGGTCGAAGCGCAGATACGCAGTATTTT
CASSQGRSADTQYF
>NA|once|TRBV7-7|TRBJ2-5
TGTGCTAGCAGCCCAGGGTTATCGGGGGTCCAAGAGACCCAGTACTTC
CASSPGLSGVQETQYF
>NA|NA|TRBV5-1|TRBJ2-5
TGCGCCAGCAGCCTAGATCAGGGGAGAACTGCGGAGACCCAGTACTTC
CASSLDQGRTAETQYF
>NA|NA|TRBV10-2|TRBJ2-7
TGCGCCAGCAGTGATCGGGGGTCCTACGAGCAGTACTTC
CASSDRGSYEQYF
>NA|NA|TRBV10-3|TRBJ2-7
TGTGCCATCAGGGGGACTGGGACCTACGAGCAGTACTTC
CAIRGTGTYEQYF
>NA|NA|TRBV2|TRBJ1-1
TGTGCCAGCAGTGAGTCGTACTCCATTTTTGTGAACACTGAAGCTTTCTTT
CASSESYSIFVNTEAFF
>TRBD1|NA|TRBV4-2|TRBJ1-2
TGTGCCAGCAGCCAAGGGGACAGGGACCTAAACTATGGCTACACCTTC
CASSQGDRDLNYGYTF
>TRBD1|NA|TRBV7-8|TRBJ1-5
TGTGCCAGCAGCTCCGGGACAGGGGTCGATCAGCCCCAGCATTTT
CASSSGTGVDQPQHF
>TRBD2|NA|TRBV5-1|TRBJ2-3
TGCGCCAGCAGCTTGGATCCGACTAGCGGGGGCACAGATACGCAGTATTTT
CASSLDPTSGGTDTQYF
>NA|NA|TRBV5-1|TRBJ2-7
TGCGCCAGCAGCTTGGCCGGGGTCTCGCCATACGAGCAGTACTTC
CASSLAGVSPYEQYF
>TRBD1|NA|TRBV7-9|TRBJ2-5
TGTGCCAGCAGCCCCGGACAGGGGAGGGAGACCCAGTACTTC
CASSPGQGRETQYF
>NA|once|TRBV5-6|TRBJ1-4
TGTGCCAGCAGCTTGCTGGACAGCATTAATGAAAAACTGTTTTTT
CASSLLDSINEKLFF
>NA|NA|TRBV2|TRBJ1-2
TGTGCCAGCACCGGGACAAGTAACTATGGCTACACCTTC
CASTGTSNYGYTF
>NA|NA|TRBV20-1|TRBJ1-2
TGCAGTGCTAGTAGCGGGGGCCAGGGCTATGGCTACACCTTC
CSASSGGQGYGYTF
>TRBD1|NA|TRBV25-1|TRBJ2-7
TGTGCCAGCAGTGTATCAGGGGGCCCCTTGTCCTACGAGCAGTACTTC
CASSVSGGPLSYEQYF
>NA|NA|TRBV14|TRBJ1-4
TGTGCCAGCAGCCCCCAGTGGAGGGGCGAAAAACTGTTTTTT
CASSPQWRGEKLFF
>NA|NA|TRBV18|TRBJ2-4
TGTGCCAGCTCACCACAGGTCGGAGAAAACATTCAGTACTTC
CASSPQVGENIQYF
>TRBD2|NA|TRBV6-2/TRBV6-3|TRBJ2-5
TGTGCCAGCAGCCGCGGACTAGCGGGGGCCGGGGAGACCCAGTACTTC
CASSRGLAGAGETQYF
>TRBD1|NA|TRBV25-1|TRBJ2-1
TGTGCCAGCAGTAGGACAGGGGCGGAGAATGAGCAGTTCTTC
CASSRTGAENEQFF
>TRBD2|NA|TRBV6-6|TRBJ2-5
TGTGCCAGCAGTTACAGTCAGCGGGACCCACAAGAGACCCAGTACTTC
CASSYSQRDPQETQYF
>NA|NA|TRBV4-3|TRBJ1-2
TGCGCCAGCAGCCAAGATTCGGCGGGAGGTGGCTACACCTTC
CASSQDSAGGGYTF
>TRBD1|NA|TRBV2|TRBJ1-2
TGTGCCAGCAATTCGGACAGGGGGAACTATGGCTACACCTTC
CASNSDRGNYGYTF
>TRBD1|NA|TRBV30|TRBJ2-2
TGTGCCTGGAGGGGACAGCACACCGGGGAGCTGTTTTTT
CAWRGQHTGELFF
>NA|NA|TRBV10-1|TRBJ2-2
TGCGCCAGCAGTTCACACACCACCGGGGAGCTGTTTTTT
CASSSHTTGELFF
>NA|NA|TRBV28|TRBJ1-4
TGTGCCAGCAGCGGGCGGGGCAGAACTTTCGAAAAACTGTTTTTT
CASSGRGRTFEKLFF
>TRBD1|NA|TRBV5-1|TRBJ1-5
TGCGCCAGCAGCTTGACAGGGGCTGATCAGCCCCAGCATTTT
CASSLTGADQPQHF
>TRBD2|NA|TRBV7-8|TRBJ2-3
TGTGCCAGCAGCTTCACCGTGGGACTAGCGGGGGGCCGTACGCAGTATTTT
CASSFTVGLAGGRTQYF
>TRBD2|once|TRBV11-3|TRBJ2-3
TGTGCCAGCAGCTTAGGTTCCCAACGGGGGGGCACAGATACGCAGTATTTT
CASSLGSQRGGTDTQYF
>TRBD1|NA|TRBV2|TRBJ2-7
TGTGCCAGCAGCTTGAGGACAGGACGGCAGTACTTC
CASSLRTGRQYF
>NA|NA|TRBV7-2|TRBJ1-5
TGTGCCAGCAGGCCCACCGGGACACTAGAGAGCCAGCCCCAGCATTTT
CASRPTGTLESQPQHF
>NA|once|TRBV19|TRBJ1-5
TGTGCCAGTAGTATAGACATATCCGGATCCTCCGGAGATCAGCCCCAGCATTTT
CASSIDISGSSGDQPQHF